The clone carrying this T cell receptor beta chain was counted at least ten times. Its antigen is unknown. This sample stems from a study of tumor and adjacent non-tumor tissue in lung cancer. Study-wide results and caveats: Tumor repertoires had a smaller top 100 clone share than normal lung.

TCRbeta libraries were built with three rounds of nested PCR, modified from ARM-PCR. MiXCR was run by TCRdb on the multiplex PCR reads, yielding one entry per CDR3 protein. The data hold about 93,000 distinct CDR3 sequences, with around 71% observed a single time. RNA was extracted from bulk tissue without any cell sorting. CDR3 length: 17 residues. With 5 bases clipped from V and 4 bases from J, the junction kept 16 bases outside the gene matches. Germline CDR1 SEHNR, CDR2 FQNEAQ (reference sequence). The sequenced sample was lung tumor tissue. V and J are TRBV7-9 and TRBJ1-2; 7 positions match TRBD1. The sequence derives from a man aged 60 to 69 with non-small cell lung cancer. This CDR3 reads CASSRQTSEGAGYGYTF. The CDR3 DNA is TGTGCCAGCAGCCGACAAACGAGCGAGGGGGCTGGCTATGGCTACACCTTC. Full variable domain (missing parts from reference TRBV7-9 and TRBJ1-2): DTGVSQNPRHKITKRGQNVTFRCDPISEHNRLYWYRQTLGQGPEFLTYFQNEAQLEKSRLLSDRFSAERPKGSFSTLEIQRTEQGDSAMYLCASSRQTSEGAGYGYTFGSGTRLTVV.